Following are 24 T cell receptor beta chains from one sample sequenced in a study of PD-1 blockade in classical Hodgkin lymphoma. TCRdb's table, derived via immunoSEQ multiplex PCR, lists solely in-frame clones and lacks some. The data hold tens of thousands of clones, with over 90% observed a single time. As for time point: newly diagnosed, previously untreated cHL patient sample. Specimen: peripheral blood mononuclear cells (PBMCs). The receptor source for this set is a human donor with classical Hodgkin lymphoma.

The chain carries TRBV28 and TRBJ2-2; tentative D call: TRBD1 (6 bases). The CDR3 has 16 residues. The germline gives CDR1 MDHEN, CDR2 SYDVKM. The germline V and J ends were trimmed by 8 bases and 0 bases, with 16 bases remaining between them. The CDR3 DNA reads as TGTGCCAGCGGGGCTAGGACAGCCACGAACACCGGGGAGCTGTTTTTT. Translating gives CASGARTATNTGELFF. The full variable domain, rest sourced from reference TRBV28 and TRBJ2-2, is DVKVTQSSRYLVKRTGEKVFLECVQDMDHENMFWYRQDPGLGLRLIYFSYDVKMKEKGDIPEGYSVSREKKERFSLILESASTNQTSMYLCASGARTATNTGELFFGEGSRLTVL.

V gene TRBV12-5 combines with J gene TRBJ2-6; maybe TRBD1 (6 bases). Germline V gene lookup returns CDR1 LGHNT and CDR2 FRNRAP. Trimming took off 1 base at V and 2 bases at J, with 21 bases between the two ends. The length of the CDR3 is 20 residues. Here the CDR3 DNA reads TGTGCTAGTGGTTTGGACCCAGGGGTGCAGAGGGGTCCTGGGGCCAACGTCCTGACTTTC. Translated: CASGLDPGVQRGPGANVLTF.

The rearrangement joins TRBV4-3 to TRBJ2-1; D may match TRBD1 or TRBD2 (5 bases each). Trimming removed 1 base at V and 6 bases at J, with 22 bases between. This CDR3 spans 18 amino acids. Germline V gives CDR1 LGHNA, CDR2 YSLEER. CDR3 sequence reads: CASSQAGTLWFGPNEQFF. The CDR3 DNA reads TGCGCCAGCAGCCAAGCCGGGACCCTCTGGTTTGGGCCCAATGAGCAGTTCTTC.

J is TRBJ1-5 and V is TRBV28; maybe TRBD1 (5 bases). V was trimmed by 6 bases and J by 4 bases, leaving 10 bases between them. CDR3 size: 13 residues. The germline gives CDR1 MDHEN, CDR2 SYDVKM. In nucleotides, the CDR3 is TGTGCCAGCAGGACAGTTCTTAATCAGCCCCAGCATTTT. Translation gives CASRTVLNQPQHF.

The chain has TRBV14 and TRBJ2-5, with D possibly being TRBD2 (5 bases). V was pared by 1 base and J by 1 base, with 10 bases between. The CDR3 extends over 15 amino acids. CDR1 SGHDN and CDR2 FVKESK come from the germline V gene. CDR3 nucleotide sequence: TGTGCCAGCAGCCAAGGTGGACTCGGCCAAGAGACCCAGTACTTC. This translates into CASSQGGLGQETQYF.

The CDR3 sequence is CASSTGDRQPQHF. CDR3 coding DNA: TGTGCCAGCAGTACAGGGGACAGACAGCCCCAGCATTTT. The genes are TRBV28 and TRBJ1-5; 7 nucleotides line up with TRBD1. The CDR3 sequence is 13 residues long. In germline, CDR1 is MDHEN, CDR2 SYDVKM. V was clipped by 5 bases and J by 7 bases; unmatched bases: 5.

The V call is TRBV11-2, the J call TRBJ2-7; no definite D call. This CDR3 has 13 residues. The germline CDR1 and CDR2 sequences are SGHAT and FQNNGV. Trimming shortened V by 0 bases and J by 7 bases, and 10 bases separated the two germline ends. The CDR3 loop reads CASSLEPPQEQYF. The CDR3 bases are TGTGCCAGCAGCTTAGAACCCCCTCAAGAGCAGTACTTC.

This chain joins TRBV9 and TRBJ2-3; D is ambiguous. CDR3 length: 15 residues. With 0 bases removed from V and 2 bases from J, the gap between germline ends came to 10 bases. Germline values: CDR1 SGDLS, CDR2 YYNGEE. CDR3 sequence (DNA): TGTGCCAGCAGCGTAGGTGTGGGAATCACAGATACGCAGTATTTT. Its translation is CASSVGVGITDTQYF.

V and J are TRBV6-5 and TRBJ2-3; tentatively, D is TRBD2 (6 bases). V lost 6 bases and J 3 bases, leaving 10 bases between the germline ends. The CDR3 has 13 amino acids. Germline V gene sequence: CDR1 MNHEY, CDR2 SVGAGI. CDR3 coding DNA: TGTGCCAGCAGCCGGGGGTGGACAGATACGCAGTATTTT. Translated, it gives CASSRGWTDTQYF.

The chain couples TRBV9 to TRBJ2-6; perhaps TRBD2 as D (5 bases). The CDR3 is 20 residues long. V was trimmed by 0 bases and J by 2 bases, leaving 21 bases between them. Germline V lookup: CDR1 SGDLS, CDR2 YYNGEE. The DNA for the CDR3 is TGTGCCAGCAGCGTAGCTACACGGGCTAGCTTCCCAACTGGGGCCAACGTCCTGACTTTC. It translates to CASSVATRASFPTGANVLTF. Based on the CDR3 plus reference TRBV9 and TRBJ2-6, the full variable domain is DSGVTQTPKHLITATGQRVTLRCSPRSGDLSVYWYQQSLDQGLQFLIQYYNGEERAKGNILERFSAQQFPDLHSELNLSSLELGDSALYFCASSVATRASFPTGANVLTFGAGSRLTVL.

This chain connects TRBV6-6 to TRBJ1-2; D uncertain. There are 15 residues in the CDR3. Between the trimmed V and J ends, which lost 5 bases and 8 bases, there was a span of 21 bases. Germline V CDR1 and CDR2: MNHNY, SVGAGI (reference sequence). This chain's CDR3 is CASSPTVAVFMGYTF. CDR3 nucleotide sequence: TGTGCCAGCAGTCCCACCGTAGCAGTTTTTATGGGCTACACCTTC.

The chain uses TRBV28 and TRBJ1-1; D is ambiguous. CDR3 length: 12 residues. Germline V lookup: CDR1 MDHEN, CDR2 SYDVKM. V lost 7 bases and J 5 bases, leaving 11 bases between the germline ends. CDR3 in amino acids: CASTPLRTEAFF. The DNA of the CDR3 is TGTGCCAGCACTCCCTTGAGAACTGAAGCTTTCTTT.

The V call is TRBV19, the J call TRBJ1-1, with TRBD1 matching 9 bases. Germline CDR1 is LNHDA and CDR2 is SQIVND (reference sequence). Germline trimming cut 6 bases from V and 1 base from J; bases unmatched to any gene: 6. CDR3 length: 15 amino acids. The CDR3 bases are TGTGCCAGTAGGTGGACAGGGGCTCAGAACACTGAAGCTTTCTTT. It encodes CASRWTGAQNTEAFF.

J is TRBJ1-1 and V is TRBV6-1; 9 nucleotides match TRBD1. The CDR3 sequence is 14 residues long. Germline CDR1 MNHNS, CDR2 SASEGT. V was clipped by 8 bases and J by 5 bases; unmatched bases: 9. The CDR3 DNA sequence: TGTGCCAGCGATATAACAGGGGGCTTAACTGAAGCTTTCTTT. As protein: CASDITGGLTEAFF.

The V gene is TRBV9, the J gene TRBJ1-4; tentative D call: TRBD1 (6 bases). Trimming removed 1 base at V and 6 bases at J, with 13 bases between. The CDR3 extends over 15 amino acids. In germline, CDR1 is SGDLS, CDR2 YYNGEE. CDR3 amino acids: CASSVRGAEYEKLFF. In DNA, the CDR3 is TGTGCCAGCAGCGTACGGGGGGCGGAGTATGAAAAACTGTTTTTT.

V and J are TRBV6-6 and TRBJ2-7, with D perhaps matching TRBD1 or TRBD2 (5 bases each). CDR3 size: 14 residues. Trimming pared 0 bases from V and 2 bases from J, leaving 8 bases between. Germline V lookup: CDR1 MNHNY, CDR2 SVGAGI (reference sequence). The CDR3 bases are TGTGCCAGCAGTTACTCCGGGACCCCCTACGAGCAGTACTTC. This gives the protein CASSYSGTPYEQYF.

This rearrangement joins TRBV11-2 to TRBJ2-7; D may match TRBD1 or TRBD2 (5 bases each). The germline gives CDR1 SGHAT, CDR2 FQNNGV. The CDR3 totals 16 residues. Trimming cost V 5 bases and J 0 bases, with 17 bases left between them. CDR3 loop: CASSPPRDGRSYEQYF. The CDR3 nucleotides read TGTGCCAGCAGCCCGCCCCGGGACGGTCGCTCCTACGAGCAGTACTTC.

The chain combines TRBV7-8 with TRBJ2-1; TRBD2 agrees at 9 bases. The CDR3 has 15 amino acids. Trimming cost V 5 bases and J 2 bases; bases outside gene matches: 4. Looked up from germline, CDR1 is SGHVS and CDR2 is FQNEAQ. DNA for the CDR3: TGTGCCAGCAGCCTGGCTAGCGGGACCTACAATGAGCAGTTCTTC. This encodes CASSLASGTYNEQFF.

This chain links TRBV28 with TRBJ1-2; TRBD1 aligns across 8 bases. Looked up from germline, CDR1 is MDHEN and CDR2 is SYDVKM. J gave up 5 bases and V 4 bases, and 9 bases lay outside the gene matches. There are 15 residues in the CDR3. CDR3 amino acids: CASSSPGGAYYGYTF. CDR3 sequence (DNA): TGTGCCAGCAGTTCTCCAGGGGGCGCCTATTATGGCTACACCTTC.

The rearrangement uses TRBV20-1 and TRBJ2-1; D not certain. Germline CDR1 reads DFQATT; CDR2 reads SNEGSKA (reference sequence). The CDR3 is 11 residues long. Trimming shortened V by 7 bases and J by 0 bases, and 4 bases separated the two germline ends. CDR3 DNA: TGCAGTGTCAGCTCCTACAATGAGCAGTTCTTC. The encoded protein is CSVSSYNEQFF.

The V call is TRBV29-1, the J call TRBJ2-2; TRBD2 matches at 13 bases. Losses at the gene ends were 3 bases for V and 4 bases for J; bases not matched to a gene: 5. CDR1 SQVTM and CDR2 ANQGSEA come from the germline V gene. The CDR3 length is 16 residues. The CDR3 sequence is CSVEGLAGHATGELFF. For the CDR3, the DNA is TGCAGCGTTGAGGGACTAGCGGGACATGCCACCGGGGAGCTGTTTTTT.

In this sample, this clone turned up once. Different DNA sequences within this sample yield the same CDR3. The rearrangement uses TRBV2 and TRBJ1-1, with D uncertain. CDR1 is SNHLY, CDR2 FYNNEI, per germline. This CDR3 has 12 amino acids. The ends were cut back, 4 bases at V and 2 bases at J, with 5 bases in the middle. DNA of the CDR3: TGTGCCAGCAGTGTTTTAAACACTGAAGCTTTCTTT. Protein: CASSVLNTEAFF.

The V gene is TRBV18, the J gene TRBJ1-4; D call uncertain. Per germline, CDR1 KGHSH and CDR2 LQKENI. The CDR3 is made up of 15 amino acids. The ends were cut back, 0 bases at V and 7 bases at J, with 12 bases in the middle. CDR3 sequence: CASSPPELVAEKLFF. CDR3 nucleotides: TGTGCCAGCTCACCACCGGAGTTGGTGGCTGAAAAACTGTTTTTT.

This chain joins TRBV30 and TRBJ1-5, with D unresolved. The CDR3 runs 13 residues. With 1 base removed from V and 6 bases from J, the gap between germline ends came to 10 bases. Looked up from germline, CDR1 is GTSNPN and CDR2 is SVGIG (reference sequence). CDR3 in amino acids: CAWSGGFTQPQHF. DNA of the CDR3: TGTGCCTGGAGTGGAGGGTTTACTCAGCCCCAGCATTTT. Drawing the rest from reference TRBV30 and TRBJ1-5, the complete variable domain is SQTIHQWPATLVQPVGSPLSLECTVEGTSNPNLYWYRQAAGRGLQLLFYSVGIGQISSEVPQNLSASRPQDRQFILSSKKLLLSDSGFYLCAWSGGFTQPQHFGDGTRLSIL.